This T cell receptor beta chain was retrieved from a study of CD8 T cell repertoires and HIV-1 epitope variants. Study details: T cells were stimulated with Twenty-five Gag and Nef peptides separately. Epitopes were three Gag families plus Nef HW9 and YT9.

A note on this clone: The antigen is unknown.

V lost 5 bases to trimming and J lost 1 base, with 3 bases between them. This CDR3 has 11 residues. Germline CDR1 is SGHAT and CDR2 is FQNNGV. Here immunoSEQ multiplex PCR was the method, and the copy in TCRdb shows in-frame clones only, minus some. The table records 5,400 or so clones, approximately 65% of them present only once. The receptor was isolated from a male donor with HIV. The V gene is TRBV11-2, the J gene TRBJ2-7; D gene unclear. Sequencing was carried out using cultured CD8+ T cells derived from PBMCs. Here the CDR3 reads CASSASYEQYF. CDR3 sequence (DNA): TGTGCCAGCAGCGCTTCCTACGAGCAGTACTTC.